A single sample gave rise to the 22 T cell receptor beta chains below, sequenced in a study of cytomegalovirus exposure and HLA in healthy donors (dated by TCRdb to about 2017). The library was made by the immunoSEQ multiplex PCR assay. For the multiplex PCR, a mixture combining 60 forward primers for TCR Vbeta segments and 13 reverse primers for TCR Jbeta segments was used. As stored in TCRdb, this immuneACCESS dataset retains in-frame rearrangements with V and J assigned. A fraction of the clones does not appear; measured against another copy, unresolved V genes explain less than half of the discrepancy, and the remainder lacks a known reason. The sample table records about 110,000 clones; over 75% of these occur just once. The ten most abundant clones make up 3% to 4.5% of the sample. Sequences were obtained from PBMCs. The receptors here all came from a man in his fifties or sixties in good health and CMV-seronegative.

This clone has more than one count but fewer than ten. The CDR3 coding sequence is TGTGCCAGTAGTATAAAAGGACAGGGGGCGTTTGGCTACACCTTC. This codes for CASSIKGQGAFGYTF. The V gene is TRBV19, the J gene TRBJ1-2, with 11 bases lining up with TRBD1. There are 15 residues in the CDR3. The trim removed 2 bases at V and 7 bases at J, leaving 6 bases unmatched. Germline-derived CDR1 and CDR2 are LNHDA and SQIVND (reference sequence). The full variable domain, its missing parts supplied by reference TRBV19 and TRBJ1-2, is DGGITQSPKYLFRKEGQNVTLSCEQNLNHDAMYWYRQDPGQGLRLIYYSQIVNDFQKGDIAEGYSVSREKKESFPLTVTSAQKNPTAFYLCASSIKGQGAFGYTFGSGTRLTVV.

The chain joins TRBV7-2 to TRBJ2-5; D might be TRBD2 (7 bases). This CDR3 has 15 residues. CDR1 is SGHTA and CDR2 is FQGNSA in the germline V gene. The V and J ends lost 5 bases and 5 bases respectively, with 18 bases between them. The CDR3 DNA sequence: TGTGCCAGCAGCCGATCGGGGGGCCTTGGGGAGACCCAGTACTTC. Its protein is CASSRSGGLGETQYF.

This clone is medium-sized in the sample. The rearrangement uses TRBV19 and TRBJ2-7, with D tentatively TRBD1 (5 bases). CDR1 LNHDA and CDR2 SQIVND come from the germline V gene (reference sequence). The CDR3 consists of 14 residues. Trimming took off 5 bases at V and 0 bases at J, with 11 bases between the two ends. The CDR3 DNA reads TGTGCCAGTAGTGTGACAGCCTCCTCCTACGAGCAGTACGTC. It codes for CASSVTASSYEQYV.

J is TRBJ1-1 and V is TRBV2; D is unresolved. This CDR3 contains 13 residues. V was pared by 7 bases and J by 0 bases, with 9 bases between. Germline CDR1 SNHLY, CDR2 FYNNEI. CDR3 coding DNA: TGTGCCAGCATGGGTCAGGTGAACACTGAAGCTTTCTTT. Protein product: CASMGQVNTEAFF.

The chain is built from TRBV10-3 and TRBJ2-2; the D is unclear. The germline V gene has CDR1 ENHRY and CDR2 SYGVKD. The length of the CDR3 is 12 residues. With 6 bases removed from V and 5 bases from J, the gap between germline ends came to 7 bases. The DNA of the CDR3 is TGTGCCATCAGACCCACTACCGGGGAGCTGTTTTTT. It encodes CAIRPTTGELFF.

The V gene is TRBV28, the J gene TRBJ1-5, with 8 bases fitting TRBD1. Unmatched junction bases numbered 10, after V lost 6 bases and J lost 6 bases. CDR3 length: 15 amino acids. Germline CDR1 is MDHEN and CDR2 is SYDVKM. CDR3 DNA: TGTGCCAGCAGAAAGGACAGGGTAGGAATTCAGCCCCAGCATTTT. This encodes CASRKDRVGIQPQHF.

The chain uses TRBV7-9 and TRBJ1-1, with D possibly being TRBD1 (6 bases). In germline, CDR1 is SEHNR, CDR2 FQNEAQ (reference sequence). The CDR3 runs 16 residues. Trimming took 5 bases from V and 1 from J, leaving 17 bases between them. CDR3 bases: TGTGCCAGCAGCCCTAGGGCGACAGGAGAGAACACTGAAGCTTTCTTT. The encoded protein is CASSPRATGENTEAFF.

The CDR3 bases are TGTGCCAGCAGCTTAGCCCCACCACAGGGGGCTTGGCAGCCCCAGCATTTT. It is translated as CASSLAPPQGAWQPQHF. The J gene is TRBJ1-5, the V gene TRBV7-2, with 9 bases identical to TRBD1. Per the germline V gene, CDR1 is SGHTA and CDR2 is FQGNSA. V was pared by 0 bases and J by 7 bases, with 10 bases of the junction left unmatched. The CDR3 is 17 residues long.

The CDR3, as DNA: TGTGCCAGCAGGGAAGCGGACAGGTTTTATGGCTACACCTTC. Translation: CASREADRFYGYTF. The chain links TRBV27 to TRBJ1-2, with 7 nucleotides matching TRBD1. CDR1 and CDR2 from the germline V gene are MNHEY and SMNVEV (reference sequence). Trimming at V came to 6 bases and at J to 5 bases, leaving 9 bases not matched to a gene. The length of the CDR3 is 14 residues.

The genes are TRBV28 and TRBJ1-5, with D maybe TRBD1 (5 bases). Germline CDR1 reads MDHEN; CDR2 reads SYDVKM. Trimming left V 4 bases short and J 2 bases short, with 12 bases between. This CDR3 region has 15 residues. CDR3 DNA: TGTGCCAGCAGTTCAGGGAATCGTGGCAATCAGCCCCAGCATTTT. Protein: CASSSGNRGNQPQHF.

This chain connects TRBV2 to TRBJ1-5; no clear D. The CDR3 extends over 16 amino acids. Germline-derived CDR1 and CDR2 are SNHLY and FYNNEI. Trimming stripped 6 bases from V and 3 bases from J, with 18 bases between. The CDR3 sequence is CASRPTFEGYNQPQHF. As DNA, the CDR3 is TGTGCCAGCAGGCCCACATTCGAGGGTTACAATCAGCCCCAGCATTTT.

Note on this clone: The same CDR3 can be traced to other DNA sequences in this sample. The chain links TRBV5-4 to TRBJ2-1; the match to TRBD2 covers 10 bases. Losses at the gene ends were 2 bases for V and 2 bases for J; bases not matched to a gene: 1. The length of the CDR3 is 15 residues. Germline CDR1 and CDR2: SGHNT and YYREEE (reference sequence). CDR3: CASSFSGGAYNEQFF. Written as DNA, the CDR3 is TGTGCCAGCAGCTTCAGCGGGGGGGCCTACAATGAGCAGTTCTTC.

The chain joins TRBV19 to TRBJ1-5; unclear D gene. CDR3 length: 14 residues. V dropped 1 base and J dropped 5 bases, with 9 bases sitting between them. From germline, CDR1 is LNHDA and CDR2 SQIVND (reference sequence). CDR3 amino acids: CASSIGPRYQPQHF. The CDR3, as DNA: TGTGCCAGTAGTATAGGCCCCAGGTATCAGCCCCAGCATTTT. The entire variable domain, with the rest obtained from reference TRBV19 and TRBJ1-5, is as follows: DGGITQSPKYLFRKEGQNVTLSCEQNLNHDAMYWYRQDPGQGLRLIYYSQIVNDFQKGDIAEGYSVSREKKESFPLTVTSAQKNPTAFYLCASSIGPRYQPQHFGDGTRLSIL.

This clone was found many times. The V gene is TRBV4-3, the J gene TRBJ2-3; 7 bases agree with TRBD2. Germline loops: CDR1 LGHNA, CDR2 YSLEER. The CDR3 contains 17 residues. With 4 bases clipped from V and 1 base from J, the junction kept 11 bases outside the gene matches. The CDR3 DNA is TGCGCCAGCAGCCCCAGCCGTGCGGGGGACCGCACAGATACGCAGTATTTT. This encodes CASSPSRAGDRTDTQYF.

The chain links TRBV6-1 to TRBJ1-1; 8 bases map to TRBD1. This CDR3 spans 15 amino acids. J gave up 11 bases and V 2 bases, and 13 bases lay outside the gene matches. In germline, CDR1 is MNHNS, CDR2 SASEGT. As DNA, the CDR3 is TGTGCCAGCAGTGAACGGGACAGGCCTATAAACAGGGCTTTCTTT. This translates into CASSERDRPINRAFF.

This rearrangement joins TRBV29-1 to TRBJ1-2; D may be TRBD1 (6 bases). Germline V CDR1 and CDR2: SQVTM, ANQGSEA. V was pared by 4 bases and J by 1 base, with 16 bases between. The length of the CDR3 is 15 residues. CDR3 residues: CSVAPPQGHNYGYTF. The CDR3 DNA reads as TGCAGCGTTGCCCCGCCACAGGGCCATAACTATGGCTACACCTTC.

V usage is TRBV6-1 and J usage is TRBJ1-3, with D possibly TRBD1 on 6 matching bases. Trimming took 3 bases from V and 3 from J, leaving 15 bases between them. Germline V lookup: CDR1 MNHNS, CDR2 SASEGT. The CDR3 has 16 residues. CDR3 region: CASSEMGAAFGNTIYF. CDR3 nucleotides: TGTGCCAGCAGTGAGATGGGGGCAGCGTTTGGAAACACCATATATTTT.

The table lists this clone with a few counts. This sequence joins TRBV2 and TRBJ2-2; D possibly corresponds to TRBD2 (6 bases). V was shortened by 3 bases and J by 4 bases, with 12 bases between the two germline ends. The V gene's germline CDR1 is SNHLY and CDR2 FYNNEI. The CDR3 has 15 amino acids. The CDR3 DNA reads TGTGCCAGCAGTGACCGGGGAGGCCGCACCGGGGAGCTGTTTTTT. It translates to CASSDRGGRTGELFF.

The count of this clone is one. The CDR3 ends on some other residue instead of the conserved phenylalanine or tryptophan, so this is likely a read error. The rearrangement uses TRBV25-1 and TRBJ1-6; 7 bases are a match to TRBD1. Trimming took 4 bases from V and 6 from J; bases not matched to a gene: 12. The CDR3 spans 17 residues. From germline, CDR1 is MGHDK and CDR2 SYGVNS. In DNA form, the CDR3 reads TGTGCCAGCAGTGCCTCACTCGGGTACAGGGGTAATTCACCCCTCCACCTT. This codes for CASSASLGYRGNSPLHL.

CDR3 in amino acids: CASSQPWENQETQYF. The CDR3 DNA follows: TGTGCCAGCAGCCAACCGTGGGAGAACCAAGAGACCCAGTACTTC. The gene calls are TRBV7-9 and TRBJ2-5; D might be TRBD2 (5 bases). The length of the CDR3 is 15 residues. V lost 5 bases and J 0 bases, leaving 13 bases between the germline ends. CDR1 is SEHNR and CDR2 is FQNEAQ in the germline V gene (reference sequence). The entire variable domain, with the rest obtained from reference TRBV7-9 and TRBJ2-5, is as follows: DTGVSQNPRHKITKRGQNVTFRCDPISEHNRLYWYRQTLGQGPEFLTYFQNEAQLEKSRLLSDRFSAERPKGSFSTLEIQRTEQGDSAMYLCASSQPWENQETQYFGPGTRLLVL.

The J gene is TRBJ2-4, the V gene TRBV28; D may be TRBD2 (7 bases). The V end was cut by 5 bases, the J end by 0 bases, with 17 bases between. Germline V lookup: CDR1 MDHEN, CDR2 SYDVKM. The CDR3 has 17 residues. The chain's CDR3 is CASSEAGRGLAKNIQYF. The DNA of the CDR3 is TGTGCCAGCAGTGAAGCGGGACGGGGGCTAGCCAAAAACATTCAGTACTTC.

Only a few counts were recorded for this clone. The V and J genes are TRBV28 and TRBJ1-1, with 10 bases lining up with TRBD1. Germline-derived CDR1 and CDR2 are MDHEN and SYDVKM. Trimming took 3 bases from V and 0 from J; bases not matched to a gene: 10. There are 18 residues in the CDR3. CDR3 nucleotides: TGTGCCAGCAGTTTCCCCGGGACAGGGGTTGGGGTGAACACTGAAGCTTTCTTT. Its protein product is CASSFPGTGVGVNTEAFF.